This TCR beta chain was profiled in a study of regulatory and conventional T cells in RAG deficiency (TCRdb year 2017). Regarding the study in general: The study used high-throughput TCR beta sequencing to compare repertoire diversity and composition of Treg, conventional CD4+ and CD8+ T cells between RAG-deficient patients and healthy controls. Findings and caveats that apply to the study as a whole: Shorter CDR3 lengths were found in all patient T-cell subsets, and >75% Treg-Tconv repertoire overlap at nucleotide and amino acid level was observed in Omenn syndrome patients. For some subjects, some analyses of T-cell subsets were not performed. Markedly lower Shannon entropy and higher Simpson indices were observed in RAG-deficient patients than in control T-cell subpopulations. In Omenn syndrome patients, sorted CD25-high CD127-low cells may represent peripherally activated cells rather than bona fide Treg cells. Compared with controls, Omenn syndrome and CID/AS patients had roughly 100-fold fewer unique TCR beta sequences in Treg cells, whereas the reduction in the other subsets was roughly 9.3-fold.

This clone was counted a single time. It has no known antigen specificity. No clone much larger than this one lies a single base away; base qualities are absent. The junction shows trimming of 5 bases on V and 4 bases on J, and the gene matches do not reach 8 bases of it. Spanning cysteine to phenylalanine, the CDR3 consists of 16 amino acids. The read is trimmed to its CDR3 DNA, 48 bases read in frame from base 1. As encoded in the germline V gene (reference sequence), CDR1 is SEHNR while CDR2 is FQNEAQ. The receptor library was made with the immunoSEQ multiplex PCR assay. Genomic DNA from the sorted T-cell subsets was used to amplify and sequence rearranged TCR beta chain products. In the source study's methods: Shannon entropy and Simpson indices were used to measure the diversity of productive TCR beta rearrangements in each repertoire. Clonal expansion was assessed using the summed frequency of the 100 most abundant productive TCR beta clonotypes among total reads. The TRB repertoires were evaluated with a self-reactivity index based on amino acid usage at CDR3beta positions 6 and 7. Two-way ANOVA was used for repertoire analyses, while Student t or Mann-Whitney tests were used for flow cytometric analyses. The immuneACCESS repertoire file appears here via TCRdb, limited to in-frame rearrangements. These files lack a portion of the clones; in checked studies, under half of the deficit traces to unresolved V genes, and the cause of the others is not known. From that table come the V and J calls and clone size; the DNA was used to work out D and trimming. The sample includes about 8,500 clones, with around 82% observed a single time. The top ten constitute more than 30% of the sample.

For repertoire analyses, the comparison group consisted of about 8 healthy control donors. Before genomic DNA extraction, CD8+ T cells lacking CD4 were purified from blood. In addition, the sample was reused for a study of regulatory T cells. The second source states: The multiplex PCR relied on 52 forward TRBV primers and 13 reverse TRBJ primers, and amplification bias was corrected through assay-based and computational methods. Patient repertoires showed restricted unique TRB V-J pairs and skewed V and J gene usage, most marked in regulatory T cells. T-cell receptor beta repertoires of sorted regulatory, conventional CD4+ and CD8+ T cells were compared between CD3G-deficient patients and healthy controls. Peripheral blood mononuclear cells were isolated by Ficoll density separation. A FACSAria cell sorter was used to isolate CD3+ CD8+ CD4- T cells. Within the immunoSEQ assay, multiplex PCR amplified rearranged TRB loci from genomic DNA. TRB amplicons were sequenced on an Illumina HiSeq platform. Raw sequences were error-filtered and aligned to reference gene sequences by custom algorithms, then analyzed with the immunoSEQ online tools. Productive and nonproductive TRB rearrangement frequencies were evaluated among both unique and total sequences. Group comparisons used t tests, Mann-Whitney tests or two-way ANOVA run in Prism software.

The sequenced sample consisted of CD8+ T cells sorted from blood. This TCR was recovered from a human donor in good health. This receptor chain uses TRBV7-9 and TRBJ2-1, and 10 junction bases match TRBD2. The DNA sequence is as follows: TGTGCCAGCAGCCCCTCAAGCGGGAGGGGATACAATGAGCAGTTCTTC. Translation gives CASSPSSGRGYNEQFF. The reference TRBV7-9 and TRBJ2-1 proteins fill in what lies around the CDR3, so the full variable domain reads DTGVSQNPRHKITKRGQNVTFRCDPISEHNRLYWYRQTLGQGPEFLTYFQNEAQLEKSRLLSDRFSAERPKGSFSTLEIQRTEQGDSAMYLCASSPSSGRGYNEQFFGPGTRLTVL.